Listed below are T cell receptor beta chains from one sample, sequenced in a study of circulating CD8 cells and anti-PD-1 response in melanoma. TCRdb called the reads again in MiXCR, with one record for every CDR3 protein. Counted here are a few hundred distinct CDR3 sequences, 8.5% to 10% occurring once; the ten biggest clones make up 62%. This specimen was CD8+ T cells from PBMCs, taken at baseline or after one month of anti-PD-1 therapy (not recorded which). These TCRs come from a human donor with melanoma. Both conserved end residues are part of each CDR3. The D gene is left open where the match is weak. A row's size may be missing; if present it is once, few, many or a size class.

j_call cdr3_length v_call d_call clone_size cdr3_nt cdr3_aa
TRBJ1-1 16 TRBV14 - large TGTGCCAGCAGCCAGCGGGACGAAATCATGAACACTGAAGCTTTCTTT CASSQRDEIMNTEAFF
TRBJ2-7 14 TRBV28 TRBD1 medium-sized TGTGCCAGCGTCCGGGACAGCAACTTCTACGAGCAGTACTTC CASVRDSNFYEQYF
TRBJ2-1 17 TRBV7-3 - large TGTGCCAGCAGCTTAACCTTGACAGCCACCTCCTACAATGAGCAGTTCTTC CASSLTLTATSYNEQFF
TRBJ1-2 16 TRBV12-3/TRBV12-4 - - TGTGCCAGCAGTAATCGGGACACCGGAGCTTATTATGGCTACACCTTC CASSNRDTGAYYGYTF
TRBJ2-7 16 TRBV28 TRBD1 medium-sized TGTGCCAGCAGTTCTTATGGACAGGGGGAGGGCTACGAGCAGTACTTC CASSSYGQGEGYEQYF
TRBJ2-7 13 TRBV6-5 - large TGTGCCAGCACCGCCCAACTTGGGGCCGAGCAGTACTTC CASTAQLGAEQYF
TRBJ2-2 17 TRBV7-2 - few TGTGCCAGCAGGCCGTACGCCCGGACAGTCTACACCGGGGAGCTGTTTTTT CASRPYARTVYTGELFF
TRBJ2-6 15 TRBV27 - medium-sized TGTGCCAGCAGTTTACAAGCCTCTGGGGCCAACGTCCTGACTTTC CASSLQASGANVLTF
TRBJ2-3 15 TRBV20-1 - medium-sized TGCAGTGCTGACGACGTAGCGAGAAGCACAGATACGCAGTATTTT CSADDVARSTDTQYF
TRBJ2-5 15 TRBV28 - large TGTGCCAGCAGCCCACTTGTTGGGGGGTCGGAGACCCAGTACTTC CASSPLVGGSETQYF
TRBJ2-7 16 TRBV2 - - TGTGCCAGCAGTCCGGGACGTGACGCCCATCCCTACGAGCAGTACTTC CASSPGRDAHPYEQYF
TRBJ2-2 14 TRBV20-1 - medium-sized TGCAGTGCTCCGACCCGTAGGGGCACCGGGGAGCTGTTTTTT CSAPTRRGTGELFF